One sample yielded the 28 T cell receptor beta chains listed below, sequenced in a study of OX40 agonist ivuxolimab in advanced cancers. Sequenced by immunoSEQ multiplex PCR; TCRdb stores in-frame clones only, minus some. The top ten hold over 0.3% of the sample, which has 60,000 to 90,000 clones, around 90% seen once. This specimen consisted of CD4+ or CD8+ T cells sorted from blood, obtained in a trial of the OX40 agonist ivuxolimab. All receptors come from an adult with an advanced solid tumor such as melanoma, head and neck, liver or kidney cancer.

The V call is TRBV4-3, the J call TRBJ2-1, with D possibly TRBD2 on 6 matching bases. The CDR3 contains 17 residues. Germline V CDR1 and CDR2: LGHNA, YSLEER. V lost 4 bases and J lost 4, with 20 bases in between. Written as DNA, the CDR3 is TGCGCCAGCAGCCCTGACGGGCCAACTAGCCCATACAATGAGCAGTTCTTC. This encodes CASSPDGPTSPYNEQFF.

The J gene is TRBJ2-6, the V gene TRBV11-3; TRBD1 agrees at 9 bases. CDR1 and CDR2 from the germline V gene are SGHNT and YENEEA. Trimming cost V 5 bases and J 3 bases; bases outside gene matches: 8. This CDR3 contains 17 residues. CDR3 bases: TGTGCCAGCAGCCCCGGGACAGGGTCGGGTGGGGCCAACGTCCTGACTTTC. Residues: CASSPGTGSGGANVLTF.

The rearrangement uses TRBV6-1 and TRBJ2-7, with D uncertain. Between the trimmed V and J ends, which lost 6 bases and 1 base, there was a span of 7 bases. The germline V gene encodes CDR1 MNHNS and CDR2 SASEGT. This CDR3 has 12 residues. The CDR3 nucleotides read TGTGCCAGCAGAACCAATTCCTACGAGCAGTACTTC. The encoded protein is CASRTNSYEQYF.

V and J are TRBV21-1 and TRBJ1-5; the DNA was not used to check the table's D call, TRBD1. TRBV21-1 is noted as a pseudogene. This CDR3 is 18 amino acids long. DNA of the CDR3: TGTGCCAGCAGCAGGTACGGGACAGGGGGCTCCCCTAATCAGCCCCAGCATTTT. Translation: CASSRYGTGGSPNQPQHF.

V and J are TRBV7-2 and TRBJ1-4, with D hard to call. Germline V lookup: CDR1 SGHTA, CDR2 FQGNSA. This CDR3 region has 16 residues. V lost 5 bases and J lost 0, with 13 bases in between. The CDR3: CASSTLAGTTNEKLFF. The CDR3 nucleotides read TGTGCCAGCAGCACCCTCGCGGGGACAACTAATGAAAAACTGTTTTTT.

As concerns this clone: At the DNA level, this CDR3 is encoded by other sequences in the same sample as well. V usage is TRBV19 and J usage is TRBJ2-7; 7 bases are shared with TRBD2. Germline trimming cut 3 bases from V and 3 bases from J; bases unmatched to any gene: 2. Germline V gene sequence: CDR1 LNHDA, CDR2 SQIVND (reference sequence). This CDR3 is built from 13 residues. The CDR3 sequence: CASSIGGSYEQYF. Written as DNA, the CDR3 is TGTGCCAGTAGTATCGGGGGGAGCTACGAGCAGTACTTC.

The chain employs TRBV11-1 and TRBJ1-3; D not certain. The CDR3 covers 15 residues. The germline V gene has CDR1 SGHAT and CDR2 FQDESV (reference sequence). Trimming shortened V by 3 bases and J by 0 bases, and 9 bases separated the two germline ends. CDR3 protein: CASSFRGLSGNTIYF. In DNA form, the CDR3 reads TGTGCCAGCAGCTTTCGAGGTCTCTCTGGAAACACCATATATTTT. Full variable domain (remainder filled in from reference TRBV11-1 and TRBJ1-3): EAEVAQSPRYKITEKSQAVAFWCDPISGHATLYWYRQILGQGPELLVQFQDESVVDDSQLPKDRFSAERLKGVDSTLKIQPAELGDSAMYLCASSFRGLSGNTIYFGEGSWLTVV.

The gene calls are TRBV28 and TRBJ1-5; a weak D match, TRBD1 (5 bases). The CDR3 has 15 residues. The germline V gene has CDR1 MDHEN and CDR2 SYDVKM. Trimming took 3 bases from V and 0 from J, leaving 9 bases between them. The CDR3 sequence is CASSFGRASNQPQHF. CDR3 DNA: TGTGCCAGCAGTTTCGGCAGGGCTAGCAATCAGCCCCAGCATTTT. Full variable domain (rest looked up from reference TRBV28 and TRBJ1-5): DVKVTQSSRYLVKRTGEKVFLECVQDMDHENMFWYRQDPGLGLRLIYFSYDVKMKEKGDIPEGYSVSREKKERFSLILESASTNQTSMYLCASSFGRASNQPQHFGDGTRLSIL.

The chain uses TRBV6-5 and TRBJ2-7, with 10 bases lining up with TRBD1. Germline CDR1 and CDR2: MNHEY and SVGAGI. V lost 4 bases and J lost 5; bases outside the gene matches: 2. The CDR3 sequence is 13 residues long. The CDR3 spells CASSLDRGDEQYF. The CDR3 coding sequence is TGTGCCAGCAGTTTGGACAGGGGGGACGAGCAGTACTTC.

The V and J genes are TRBV5-6 and TRBJ2-5; the match to TRBD2 covers 16 bases. Trimming cost V 3 bases and J 3 bases; bases outside gene matches: 5. From germline, CDR1 is SGHDT and CDR2 YYEEEE. CDR3 length equals 17 residues. Here the CDR3 reads CASSSLGTSGGEETQYF. The CDR3 DNA reads as TGTGCCAGCAGCTCCCTCGGGACTAGCGGGGGGGAAGAGACCCAGTACTTC. Filled out from reference TRBV5-6 and TRBJ2-5, the complete variable domain reads DAGVTQSPTHLIKTRGQQVTLRCSPKSGHDTVSWYQQALGQGPQFIFQYYEEEERQRGNFPDRFSGHQFPNYSSELNVNALLLGDSALYLCASSSLGTSGGEETQYFGPGTRLLVL.

The V call is TRBV6-1, the J call TRBJ2-7; 8 bases agree with TRBD1. The CDR3 loop spans 13 amino acids. From germline, CDR1 is MNHNS and CDR2 SASEGT. Trimming removed 2 bases from V and 6 bases from J; junction bases left unmatched: 3. CDR3 in amino acids: CASSEQGASEQYF. The CDR3 DNA follows: TGTGCCAGCAGTGAACAGGGGGCGAGCGAGCAGTACTTC.

The chain employs TRBV6-5 and TRBJ2-7; 11 bases agree with TRBD2. CDR3 length equals 15 residues. CDR1 is MNHEY, CDR2 SVGAGI, per germline. Losses at the gene ends were 5 bases for V and 2 bases for J; bases not matched to a gene: 5. CDR3 coding DNA: TGTGCCAGCAGTCTAGCGGGGGGTCCTACCTACGAGCAGTACTTC. Encoded protein: CASSLAGGPTYEQYF.

About this clone itself: A junction boundary mismatches the germline segment, possibly from a read error. The sample contains more than one DNA sequence encoding this CDR3. This chain joins TRBV7-2 and TRBJ2-1; 8 bases line up with TRBD2. The CDR3 length is 14 residues. Germline lookup yields CDR1 SGHTA and CDR2 FQGNSA. CDR3 in amino acids: CASSLAGIYNEQFF. As DNA, the CDR3 is TGTGCCAGCAGCCTAGCGGGTATCTACAATGAGCAGTTCTTC.

The gene calls are TRBV19 and TRBJ2-7, with TRBD1 matching 8 bases. The V and J ends lost 4 bases and 2 bases, in that order; junction bases with no gene match: 4. This CDR3 is built from 14 residues. Germline lookup yields CDR1 LNHDA and CDR2 SQIVND (reference sequence). The CDR3 DNA reads as TGTGCCAGTAGTACCGGACAGGGCACCTACGAGCAGTACTTC. This gives the protein CASSTGQGTYEQYF.

The chain links TRBV18 to TRBJ2-1; perhaps TRBD2 as D (5 bases). This CDR3 comprises 14 residues. V shed 4 bases and J shed 2 bases, with 9 bases lying between them. CDR1 and CDR2 (germline): KGHSH, LQKENI. This CDR3 reads CASSQGEAYNEQFF. CDR3 coding DNA: TGTGCCAGCTCACAGGGAGAAGCCTACAATGAGCAGTTCTTC. The full variable domain, with the rest looked up from reference TRBV18 and TRBJ2-1, is NAGVMQNPRHLVRRRGQEARLRCSPMKGHSHVYWYRQLPEEGLKFMVYLQKENIIDESGMPKERFSAEFPKEGPSILRIQQVVRGDSAAYFCASSQGEAYNEQFFGPGTRLTVL.

V usage is TRBV15 and J usage is TRBJ2-5, with D unresolved. Germline CDR1 is LNHNV and CDR2 is YYDKDF (reference sequence). Trimming stripped 1 base from V and 1 base from J, with 16 bases between. The CDR3 spans 17 residues. CDR3 loop: CATSRALTQVLQETQYF. The CDR3 DNA reads TGTGCCACCAGCAGAGCCCTCACCCAGGTCCTCCAAGAGACCCAGTACTTC.

V is TRBV2 and J is TRBJ2-7; TRBD1 matches at 7 bases. The CDR3 has 14 residues. Germline V lookup: CDR1 SNHLY, CDR2 FYNNEI. The V gene end was trimmed by 2 bases and the J gene end by 2 bases; junction bases not matched to a gene: 3. CDR3: CASSEQGVAYEQYF. The CDR3 DNA sequence: TGTGCCAGCAGTGAACAGGGGGTTGCCTACGAGCAGTACTTC.

This sequence joins TRBV6-1 and TRBJ1-5; a weak D match, TRBD1 (6 bases). The CDR3 loop spans 15 amino acids. Trimming cost V 7 bases and J 0 bases, with 13 bases left between them. Germline V lookup: CDR1 MNHNS, CDR2 SASEGT. The CDR3 sequence is CASTRGFYSNQPQHF. The CDR3 coding sequence is TGTGCCAGCACTAGGGGGTTCTATAGCAATCAGCCCCAGCATTTT.

The V call is TRBV2, the J call TRBJ1-1; the D is unclear. Germline loops: CDR1 SNHLY, CDR2 FYNNEI. V was cut by 6 bases and J by 0 bases, with 11 bases left in between. The CDR3 consists of 14 residues. CDR3 nucleotides: TGTGCCAGCAGGCAACAGAGGATGAACACTGAAGCTTTCTTT. Its protein is CASRQQRMNTEAFF. The entire variable domain, with the rest obtained from reference TRBV2 and TRBJ1-1, is as follows: EPEVTQTPSHQVTQMGQEVILRCVPISNHLYFYWYRQILGQKVEFLVSFYNNEISEKSEIFDDQFSVERPDGSNFTLKIRSTKLEDSAMYFCASRQQRMNTEAFFGQGTRLTVV.

The chain is built from TRBV5-1 and TRBJ2-3; D may be TRBD2 (6 bases). Germline assignment: CDR1 SGHRS and CDR2 YFSETQ. The length of the CDR3 is 14 residues. V lost 0 bases and J 6 bases, leaving 11 bases between the germline ends. As DNA, the CDR3 is TGCGCCAGCAGCTTGGAGCGGGCGCGGGATACGCAGTATTTT. Its protein product is CASSLERARDTQYF.

CDR3 nucleotides: TGTGCCTGGAGTCTTGGACAGGCGTACAATGAGCAGTTCTTC. Translated: CAWSLGQAYNEQFF. This sequence joins TRBV30 and TRBJ2-1, with 7 bases fitting TRBD1. Germline V lookup: CDR1 GTSNPN, CDR2 SVGIG (reference sequence). The V segment lost 2 bases and the J segment 4 bases; nucleotides outside the gene matches: 5. The CDR3 contains 14 residues.

With respect to this clone: An end of the junction does not agree with germline; a read error may underlie this. The V call is TRBV15, the J call TRBJ2-7; TRBD1 matches 9 bases. The CDR3 consists of 13 residues. Germline-derived CDR1 and CDR2 are LNHNV and YYDKDF (reference sequence). The CDR3 reads CITKQGARYEQYF. The CDR3 DNA reads as TGCATCACGAAACAGGGGGCTAGGTACGAGCAGTACTTC.

V and J are TRBV19 and TRBJ1-5; D gene unclear. The CDR3 has 14 amino acids. The germline V and J ends were trimmed by 9 bases and 1 base, with 13 bases remaining between them. CDR1 and CDR2 (germline): LNHDA, SQIVND (reference sequence). DNA for the CDR3: TGTGCCAGCGCCGGAGTTTGGAGCAATCAGCCCCAGCATTTT. The encoded protein is CASAGVWSNQPQHF.

The rearrangement links TRBV9 to TRBJ2-3; 7 nucleotides agree with TRBD2. The V gene's germline CDR1 is SGDLS and CDR2 YYNGEE. The ends lost 0 bases at V and 6 bases at J; junction bases unmatched: 10. The CDR3 consists of 16 residues. CDR3 sequence (DNA): TGTGCCAGCAGCGTAGGTCCAGCGGGGACGTGGGATACGCAGTATTTT. Its translation is CASSVGPAGTWDTQYF.

In its sample, this clone was seen once. This rearrangement joins TRBV7-8 to TRBJ1-6; D uncertain. V was clipped by 5 bases and J by 7 bases, with 12 bases between them. The CDR3 totals 14 residues. Germline values: CDR1 SGHVS, CDR2 FQNEAQ. The chain's CDR3 is CASSPVSLNSPLHF. The CDR3 nucleotides are TGTGCCAGCAGCCCCGTATCGTTGAATTCACCCCTCCACTTT.

The chain joins TRBV10-3 to TRBJ1-5; the match to TRBD1 covers 10 bases. Unmatched junction bases numbered 9, after V lost 11 bases and J lost 5 bases. From germline, CDR1 is ENHRY and CDR2 SYGVKD. CDR3 length equals 14 residues. CDR3 DNA: TGTGCCGCGAGGGGAGGGACAGGGGATCAGCCCCAGCATTTT. It yields the protein CAARGGTGDQPQHF.

The chain combines TRBV30 with TRBJ2-3, with 14 bases aligning to TRBD2. From germline, CDR1 is GTSNPN and CDR2 SVGIG (reference sequence). The junction had 11 bases not matched to a gene; V was cut back by 6 bases and J by 0 bases. The CDR3 has 18 amino acids. CDR3 loop: CACTGTSGSRTSTDTQYF. The CDR3, as DNA: TGTGCCTGCACCGGGACTAGCGGGAGTCGAACTAGCACAGATACGCAGTATTTT.

Concerning this clone: The sample holds other DNA sequences that translate to the same CDR3. J is TRBJ2-2 and V is TRBV6-4; D is tentatively TRBD1 or TRBD2 (5 bases each). The CDR3 spans 13 residues. Trimming cost V 4 bases and J 3 bases, with 6 bases left between them. CDR1 MRHNA and CDR2 SNTAGT come from the germline V gene. The CDR3 nucleotides read TGTGCCAGCAGTGTGGGGGACACCGGGGAGCTGTTTTTT. It specifies CASSVGDTGELFF.